This T cell receptor beta chain is drawn from a study of cytomegalovirus exposure and HLA in healthy donors. In its sample, this clone was seen once. V dropped 0 bases and J dropped 3 bases, with 12 bases sitting between them. The germline CDR1 and CDR2 sequences are WSHSY and SAAADI. The CDR3 is made up of 15 amino acids. This table comes from immunoSEQ multiplex PCR, and its TCRdb copy is limited to in-frame clones, with some not included. The sample lists 160,000 or so clones; around 87% were seen once. The TCR was taken from a woman between 25 and 40 years old in good health and CMV-seronegative. The sequenced material came from PBMCs. The chain uses TRBV10-2 and TRBJ2-7; a weak D match, TRBD2 (6 bases). CDR3: CASSESGGPRYEQYF. CDR3 DNA sequence: TGCGCCAGCAGTGAGTCAGGAGGGCCGCGCTACGAGCAGTACTTC.